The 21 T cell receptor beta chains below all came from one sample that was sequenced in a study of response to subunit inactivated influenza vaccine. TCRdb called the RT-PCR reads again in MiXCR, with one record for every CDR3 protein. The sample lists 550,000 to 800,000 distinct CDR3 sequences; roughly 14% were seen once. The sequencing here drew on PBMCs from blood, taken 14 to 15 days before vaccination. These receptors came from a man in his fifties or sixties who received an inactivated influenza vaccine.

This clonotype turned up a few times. The CDR3 protein is CASRPQGAPKNEQFF. In DNA, the CDR3 is TGTGCCAGCAGGCCTCAGGGGGCCCCGAAGAATGAGCAGTTCTTC. The J gene is TRBJ2-1, the V gene TRBV28; 8 nucleotides agree with TRBD1. Germline assignment: CDR1 MDHEN and CDR2 SYDVKM. This CDR3 spans 15 amino acids. Unmatched junction bases numbered 11, after V lost 6 bases and J lost 7 bases.

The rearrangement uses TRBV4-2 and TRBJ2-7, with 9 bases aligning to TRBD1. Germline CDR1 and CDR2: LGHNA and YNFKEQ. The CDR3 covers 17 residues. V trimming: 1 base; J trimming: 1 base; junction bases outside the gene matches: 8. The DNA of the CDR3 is TGTGCCAGCAGCCAAGGACAGGGGGGAGGTTTATCCTACGAGCAGTACTTC. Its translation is CASSQGQGGGLSYEQYF.

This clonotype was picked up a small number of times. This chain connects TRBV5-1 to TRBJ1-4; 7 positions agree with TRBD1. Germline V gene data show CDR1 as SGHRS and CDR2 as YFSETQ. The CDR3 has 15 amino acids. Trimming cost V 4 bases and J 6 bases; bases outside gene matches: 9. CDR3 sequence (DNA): TGCGCCAGCAGCATCGGGACAGTCGCTCATGAAAAACTGTTTTTT. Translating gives CASSIGTVAHEKLFF.

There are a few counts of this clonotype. The CDR3 DNA follows: TGTGCCAGCAACGAAGACAGTGCTAGCACAGATACGCAGTATTTT. This encodes CASNEDSASTDTQYF. The J gene is TRBJ2-3, the V gene TRBV2; D possibly corresponds to TRBD1 (5 bases). The CDR3 runs to 15 residues. Per the germline V gene, CDR1 is SNHLY and CDR2 is FYNNEI. V gave up 7 bases and J gave up 0 bases, with 14 bases separating them. The variable domain in full, completed from reference TRBV2 and TRBJ2-3, reads EPEVTQTPSHQVTQMGQEVILRCVPISNHLYFYWYRQILGQKVEFLVSFYNNEISEKSEIFDDQFSVERPDGSNFTLKIRSTKLEDSAMYFCASNEDSASTDTQYFGPGTRLTVL.

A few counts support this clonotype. CDR3 in DNA: TGCGCCAGCAGCGACCGGGACAGGGGTGCCTACGAGCAGTACTTC. It codes for CASSDRDRGAYEQYF. The chain combines TRBV5-1 with TRBJ2-7; the match to TRBD1 covers 10 bases. The germline V gene has CDR1 SGHRS and CDR2 YFSETQ. This CDR3 has 15 residues. V shed 4 bases and J 2 bases; nucleotides not matched to a gene: 6.

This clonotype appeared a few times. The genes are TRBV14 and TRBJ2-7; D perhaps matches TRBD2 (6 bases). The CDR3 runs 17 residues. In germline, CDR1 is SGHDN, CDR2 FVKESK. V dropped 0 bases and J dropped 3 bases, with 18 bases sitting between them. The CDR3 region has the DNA TGTGCCAGCAGCCAAGATGAGACTCGAGCGGGCTACTACGAGCAGTACTTC. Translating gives CASSQDETRAGYYEQYF.

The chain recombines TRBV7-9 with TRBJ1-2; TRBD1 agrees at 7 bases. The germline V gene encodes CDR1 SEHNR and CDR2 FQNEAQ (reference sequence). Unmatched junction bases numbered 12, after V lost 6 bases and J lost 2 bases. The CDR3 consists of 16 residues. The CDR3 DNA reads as TGTGCCAGCAGAAAATTGGGACAGTCAGGCAACTATGGCTACACCTTC. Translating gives CASRKLGQSGNYGYTF.

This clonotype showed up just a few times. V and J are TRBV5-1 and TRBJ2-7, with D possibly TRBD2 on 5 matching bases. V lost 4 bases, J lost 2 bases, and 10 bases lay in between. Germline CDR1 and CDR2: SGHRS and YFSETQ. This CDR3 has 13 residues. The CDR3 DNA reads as TGCGCCAGCAGCATGGACTGGACCTACGAGCAGTACTTC. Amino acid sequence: CASSMDWTYEQYF.

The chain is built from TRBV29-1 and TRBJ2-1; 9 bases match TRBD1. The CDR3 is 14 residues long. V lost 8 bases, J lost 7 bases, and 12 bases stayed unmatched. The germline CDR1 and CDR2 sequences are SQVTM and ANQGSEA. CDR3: CSLNRDRERNEQFF. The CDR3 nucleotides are TGCAGCTTAAACCGGGACAGGGAAAGGAATGAGCAGTTCTTC.

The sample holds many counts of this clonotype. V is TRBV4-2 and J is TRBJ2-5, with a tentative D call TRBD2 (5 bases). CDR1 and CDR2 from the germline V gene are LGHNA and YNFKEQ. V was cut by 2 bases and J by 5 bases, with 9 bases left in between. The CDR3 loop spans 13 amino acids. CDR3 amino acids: CASSQSGWETQYF. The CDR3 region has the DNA TGTGCCAGCAGCCAATCGGGATGGGAGACCCAGTACTTC.

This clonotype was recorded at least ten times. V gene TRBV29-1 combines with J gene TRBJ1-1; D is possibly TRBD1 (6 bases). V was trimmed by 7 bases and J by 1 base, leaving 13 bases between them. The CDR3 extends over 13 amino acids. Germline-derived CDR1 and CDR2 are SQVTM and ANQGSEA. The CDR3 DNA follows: TGCAGCGCAGTCCAGGGGAGGAACACTGAAGCTTTCTTT. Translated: CSAVQGRNTEAFF.

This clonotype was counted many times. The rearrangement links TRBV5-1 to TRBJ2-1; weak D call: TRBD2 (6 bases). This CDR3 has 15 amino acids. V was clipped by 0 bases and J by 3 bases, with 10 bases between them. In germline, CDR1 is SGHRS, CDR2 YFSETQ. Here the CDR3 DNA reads TGCGCCAGCAGCTTGGACGGGGGTTTCTACAATGAGCAGTTCTTC. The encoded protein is CASSLDGGFYNEQFF.

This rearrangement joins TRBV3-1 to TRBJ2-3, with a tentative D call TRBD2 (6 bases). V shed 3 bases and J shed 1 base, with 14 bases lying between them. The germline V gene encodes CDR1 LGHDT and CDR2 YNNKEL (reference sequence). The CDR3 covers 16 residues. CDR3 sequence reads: CASSQSGGIRTDTQYF. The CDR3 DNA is TGTGCCAGCAGCCAGTCGGGCGGGATCCGCACAGATACGCAGTATTTT.

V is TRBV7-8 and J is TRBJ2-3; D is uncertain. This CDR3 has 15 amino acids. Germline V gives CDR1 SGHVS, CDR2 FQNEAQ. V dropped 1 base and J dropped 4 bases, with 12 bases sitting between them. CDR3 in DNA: TGTGCCAGCAGCTTAGGACGGACGGTAGCAGATACGCAGTATTTT. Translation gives CASSLGRTVADTQYF.

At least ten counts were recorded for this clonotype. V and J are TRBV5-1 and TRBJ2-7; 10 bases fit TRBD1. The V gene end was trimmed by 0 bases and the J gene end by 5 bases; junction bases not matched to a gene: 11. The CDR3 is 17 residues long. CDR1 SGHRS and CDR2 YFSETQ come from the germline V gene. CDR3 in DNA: TGCGCCAGCAGCTTGGACCCGGGACAGGGGTACGTAAACGAGCAGTACTTC. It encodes CASSLDPGQGYVNEQYF.

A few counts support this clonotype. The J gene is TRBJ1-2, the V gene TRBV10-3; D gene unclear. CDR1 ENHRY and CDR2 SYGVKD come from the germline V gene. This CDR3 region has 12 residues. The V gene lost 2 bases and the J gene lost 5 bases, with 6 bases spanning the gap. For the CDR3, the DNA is TGTGCCATCAGTGAGGTTCGGTATGGCTACACCTTC. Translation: CAISEVRYGYTF.

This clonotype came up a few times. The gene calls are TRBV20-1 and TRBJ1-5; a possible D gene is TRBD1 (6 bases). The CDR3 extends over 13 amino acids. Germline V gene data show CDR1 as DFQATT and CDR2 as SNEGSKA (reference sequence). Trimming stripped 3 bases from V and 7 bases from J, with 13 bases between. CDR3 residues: CSASNRVEQPQHF. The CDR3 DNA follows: TGCAGTGCTAGTAACAGGGTTGAACAGCCCCAGCATTTT.

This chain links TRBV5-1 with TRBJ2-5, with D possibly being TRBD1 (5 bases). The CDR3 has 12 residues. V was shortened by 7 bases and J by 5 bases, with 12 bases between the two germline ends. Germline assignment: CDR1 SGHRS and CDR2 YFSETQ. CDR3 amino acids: CASRRVEETQYF. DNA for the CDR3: TGCGCCAGCCGCAGGGTTGAGGAGACCCAGTACTTC.

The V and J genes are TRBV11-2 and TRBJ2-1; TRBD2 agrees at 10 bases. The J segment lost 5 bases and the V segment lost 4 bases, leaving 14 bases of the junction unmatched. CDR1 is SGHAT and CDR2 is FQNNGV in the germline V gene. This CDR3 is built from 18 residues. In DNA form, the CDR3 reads TGTGCCAGCAGCTACCCTAATGACCTAGCGGGAGTCCACAATGAGCAGTTCTTC. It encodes CASSYPNDLAGVHNEQFF.

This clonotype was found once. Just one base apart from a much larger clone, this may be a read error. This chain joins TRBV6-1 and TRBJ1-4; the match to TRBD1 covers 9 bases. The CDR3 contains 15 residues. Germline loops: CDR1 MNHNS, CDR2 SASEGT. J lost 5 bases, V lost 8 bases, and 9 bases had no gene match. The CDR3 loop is CASHRGPRVNEKLFF. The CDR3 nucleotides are TGTGCCAGCCACAGGGGGCCCCGGGTGAATGAAAAACTGTTTTTT.

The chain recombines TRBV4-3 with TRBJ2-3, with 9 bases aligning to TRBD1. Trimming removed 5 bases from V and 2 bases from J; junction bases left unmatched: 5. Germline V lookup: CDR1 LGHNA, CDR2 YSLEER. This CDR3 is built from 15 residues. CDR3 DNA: TGCGCCAGCAGCGTCCGGGACAGGGCCACAGATACGCAGTATTTT. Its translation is CASSVRDRATDTQYF.